The clone carrying this T cell receptor beta chain was seen only a few times. Its matching antigen is unknown. TCRdb re-called the RT-PCR reads with MiXCR, one entry per CDR3 protein. The table includes some 800,000 distinct CDR3 sequences, around 21% detected once. The trim removed 5 bases at V and 4 bases at J, leaving 22 bases unmatched. The CDR3 sequence is 19 residues long. Per the germline V gene, CDR1 is SGHVS and CDR2 is FNYEAQ. The data derive from a study of response to subunit inactivated influenza vaccine. Notes on the study in general: The authors proposed limited new T cell recruitment per seasonal influenza vaccination.

V usage is TRBV7-6 and J usage is TRBJ2-7, with 8 bases fitting TRBD2. Sequences were derived from PBMCs from blood, sampled roughly 5 days after vaccination. This TCR derives from a man aged 45-65 years who received an inactivated influenza vaccine. The CDR3, as DNA: TGTGCCAGCAGCCCCCAACGCTTAGCGGGGAATCCGACGGGATACGAGCAGTACTTC. Amino acid sequence: CASSPQRLAGNPTGYEQYF.